The rows below give T cell receptor beta chains drawn from one sample of a study of blood T cell repertoires in COVID-19. The protocol was immunoSEQ multiplex PCR, while the TCRdb copy is restricted to in-frame clones and leaves out a portion. The profile shows about 210,000 clones, 82% of them singletons. Sequencing used peripheral blood. All receptors derive from a woman aged 40 to 50 with acute or convalescent COVID-19. Each CDR3 is given with its conserved first and last residue.

CDR3: CASSLIRGLLAGELFF
V: TRBV27

CDR3: CASSLYAGTSGETGELFF
V: TRBV7-3

CDR3: CASSITGETQYF
V: TRBV19

CDR3: CASSKRGSYEQYF
V: TRBV9

CDR3: CASSLGQGIAFF
V: TRBV5-1

CDR3: CASAPWTGRSNQPQHF
V: TRBV14

CDR3: CASSPNPLGVRPYF
V: TRBV5-4

CDR3: CASTIPSGLNTEAFF
V: TRBV19

CDR3: CASSIRMGARYEQYF
V: TRBV19

CDR3: CASRRAGGPYDEQFF
V: TRBV6-5

CDR3: CAWSVTGNGYEQYF
V: TRBV30

CDR3: CASVFEREGQNEQFF
V: TRBV2

CDR3: CASNLAGRSTDTQYF
V: TRBV7-2

CDR3: CATVTGAAEAFF
V: TRBV2

CDR3: CATSREGGREETQYF
V: TRBV15

CDR3: CASSPMMGLAAAEQFF
V: TRBV6-6

CDR3: CASSGLPGQGFGEQFF
V: TRBV5-6

CDR3: CASSPTGNYGYTF
V: TRBV6-4

CDR3: CASRNTSGQFF
V: TRBV6-5

CDR3: CASSIRQGEILTDTQYF
V: TRBV19

CDR3: CASCRWRATEAFF
V: TRBV12-3/TRBV12-4

CDR3: CASSLRLAGGLYNEQFF
V: TRBV7-2

CDR3: CASQRQGSEQYF
V: TRBV6-6

CDR3: CASFGRGYYEQYF
V: TRBV27

CDR3: CASSKVLGTGNYNEQFF
V: TRBV21-1

CDR3: CASSQEFRGVQETQYF
V: TRBV4-1

CDR3: CASSSTSGSFDEQFF
V: TRBV11-2

CDR3: CASSRTSGSDVEQFF
V: TRBV6-5

CDR3: CASSSQGPNTEAFF
V: TRBV6-6

CDR3: CASSQLVWGTDSGNTIYF
V: TRBV3-1/TRBV3-2

CDR3: CAWSVGLGTGSYNEQFF
V: TRBV30

CDR3: CASSLGAGLSTDTQYF
V: TRBV5-5

CDR3: CASSKGGNEQFF
V: TRBV27

CDR3: CASSLGTGDGYTF
V: TRBV7-9

CDR3: CSVEIQGAGTEAFF
V: TRBV29-1

CDR3: CASSPQRVATVNEQFF
V: TRBV3-1/TRBV3-2

CDR3: CATSDSPGTWYNEQFF
V: TRBV24-1

CDR3: CASSSQTGKVRYEQYF
V: TRBV7-2

CDR3: CASSPGTGSFYGYTF
V: TRBV25-1

CDR3: CASSYSSGRTDTQYF
V: TRBV6-2/TRBV6-3

CDR3: CATSTQRSGQDSYEQYF
V: TRBV7-9

CDR3: CASSARHRVSGVYEKLFF
V: TRBV25-1

CDR3: CASSSRLAGDSEQFF
V: TRBV5-1

CDR3: CASSLELAGAYEQYF
V: TRBV5-4

CDR3: CASSGGSHEQYF
V: TRBV25-1

CDR3: CASSPFGQGELYF
V: TRBV9

CDR3: CASSQGTSGSPANEQFF
V: TRBV4-3

CDR3: CASSPRGSGANVLTF
V: TRBV7-9

CDR3: CASSLRRGGEAFF
V: TRBV7-3

CDR3: CATSRDRDRTDQPQHF
V: TRBV15

CDR3: CASSLTSYNEQFF
V: TRBV5-1

CDR3: CASSMRASGSRETQYF
V: TRBV19

CDR3: CASRRAGSSYNEQFF
V: TRBV7-9

CDR3: CASGLAGGLDEQYF
V: TRBV10-2

CDR3: CASSLLVSVQAEAFF
V: TRBV7-8

CDR3: CASSSVGGRNHEQYF
V: TRBV27

CDR3: CAWDTLGQGNTDTQYF
V: TRBV30

CDR3: CATSRAGVSYEQYF
V: TRBV15

CDR3: CASSLTAGDTEAFF
V: TRBV7-2